These T cell receptor beta chains were read from a single sample in a study of control samples from healthy donors and cancer patients. Assay used: immunoSEQ multiplex PCR; TCRdb lists only in-frame clones, some missing. The sample has about 89,000 clones; about 84% are singletons. Sequencing was done on a sample of blood. These receptors originate from a woman aged 40 to 50 in good health. Both conserved end residues are part of each CDR3. The D gene is left open where the match is weak. Clone size is shown for a subset of rows, as once, few, many or a class of expanded clone.

clone_size	d_call	v_call	j_call	cdr3_nt	cdr3_aa
.	TRBD1	TRBV24-1	TRBJ2-1	TGTGCCACCAGTGATTCTCCGGGACAGGGATCATCCTACAATGAGCAGTTCTTC	CATSDSPGQGSSYNEQFF
.	.	TRBV2	TRBJ2-7	TGTGCCAGCAGTGAAGGGACAGCACCGACCTACGAGCAGTACTTC	CASSEGTAPTYEQYF
once	.	TRBV14	TRBJ2-7	TGTGCCAGCAGCCTAATCCAGCCGAGCTCCTACGAGCAGTACTTC	CASSLIQPSSYEQYF
once	TRBD1	TRBV12-3/TRBV12-4	TRBJ1-5	TGTGCCAGCCGGACAGGGGGTCAGCCCCAGCATTTT	CASRTGGQPQHF
.	TRBD1	TRBV7-2	TRBJ1-1	TGTGCCAGCGGCAGGGGGCTCGGGAACACTGAAGCTTTCTTT	CASGRGLGNTEAFF
.	.	TRBV24-1	TRBJ1-2	TGTGCCACCAGTGTGACGGGGGGAAACTATGGCTACACCTTC	CATSVTGGNYGYTF
.	.	TRBV2	TRBJ1-1	TGTGCCAGCATTCCCGCCACTCAACTAAACACTGAAGCTTTCTTT	CASIPATQLNTEAFF
once	.	TRBV30	TRBJ1-1	TGTGCCTGGAGTAGCAGGACTGAAGCTTTCTTT	CAWSSRTEAFF
.	.	TRBV3-1/TRBV3-2	TRBJ2-6	TGTGCCAGCAGCCATCCCACCTCTGGGGCCAACGTCCTGACTTTC	CASSHPTSGANVLTF
.	.	TRBV7-5	TRBJ2-3	TGTGCCAGAAGCTCCCTTGGGGGGGGCACAGATACGCAGTATTTT	CARSSLGGGTDTQYF
.	.	TRBV6-5	TRBJ1-5	TGTGCCAGCAGGGAGAATAATGGTCAGCCCCAGCATTTT	CASRENNGQPQHF
.	TRBD1	TRBV6-1	TRBJ1-2	TGTGCCAGCAGCGAAGGGACAGGACCTGGATATGGCTACACCTTC	CASSEGTGPGYGYTF
.	TRBD1	TRBV28	TRBJ1-5	TGTGCCAGCAGTTTATCACAGGGGGCACGTCAGCCCCAGCATTTT	CASSLSQGARQPQHF
once	TRBD1	TRBV24-1	TRBJ2-7	TGTGCCACCAGTGATTCCGGGACAGGGTACGAGCAGTACTTC	CATSDSGTGYEQYF
.	TRBD2	TRBV5-4	TRBJ2-1	TGTGCCAGCAAATTGACTAGCGGGGACCACAATGAGCAGTTCTTC	CASKLTSGDHNEQFF
.	.	TRBV15	TRBJ2-7	TGTGCCACCGCGGCGGTACTAGGAGGATACGAGCAGTACTTC	CATAAVLGGYEQYF
.	TRBD1	TRBV29-1	TRBJ1-1	TGCAGCGTATACGGGACAGGGGACACTGAAGCTTTCTTT	CSVYGTGDTEAFF
.	.	TRBV6-5	TRBJ2-7	TGTGCCAGCAGTCGAGACGACAGATACGAGCAGTACTTC	CASSRDDRYEQYF
.	TRBD2	TRBV5-1	TRBJ2-7	TGCGCCAGCAGCCCGACGACTAGCGGGGCTATACCATACGAGCAGTACTTC	CASSPTTSGAIPYEQYF
once	TRBD2	TRBV4-2	TRBJ2-1	TGTGCCAGCAGCCAATGGACCGGGGGGACTTACAATGAGCAGTTCTTC	CASSQWTGGTYNEQFF
.	TRBD2	TRBV19	TRBJ2-2	TGTGCCAGTACTCTAACCGGGACTAGCTACACCGGGGAGCTGTTTTTT	CASTLTGTSYTGELFF
once	TRBD1	TRBV12-3/TRBV12-4	TRBJ1-2	TGTGCGACAGGGGGCGTCAACTATGGCTACACCTTC	CATGGVNYGYTF
.	TRBD2	TRBV2	TRBJ2-3	TGTGCCAGCAGGCGGACTAGCGGGGGGGCCACAGATACGCAGTATTTT	CASRRTSGGATDTQYF
.	TRBD1	TRBV6-5	TRBJ1-2	TGTGCCAGCAGATCGACAGGGGGCGCGGGCTATGGCTACACCTTC	CASRSTGGAGYGYTF
.	TRBD1	TRBV2	TRBJ2-5	TGTGCCAGCACCGGACAGGGAGGAGAGACCCAGTACTTC	CASTGQGGETQYF
.	.	TRBV7-8	TRBJ1-6	TGTGCCAGCAGCTTAGTTGCAGGGGATAATTCACCCCTCCACTTT	CASSLVAGDNSPLHF
.	.	TRBV6-6	TRBJ2-7	TGTGCCAGCAGTCCCGCCCTCGAGCAGTACTTC	CASSPALEQYF
.	.	TRBV5-5	TRBJ1-1	TGTGCCAGCAGCTTCGTTATGGGGGGATCGATGAACACTGAAGCTTTCTTT	CASSFVMGGSMNTEAFF
once	TRBD1	TRBV7-2	TRBJ1-3	TGTGCCAGCAGCTCGCAGGGGGGTGGCTCTGGAAACACCATATATTTT	CASSSQGGGSGNTIYF
.	.	TRBV30	TRBJ2-1	TGTGCCTGGAGCGAGTACTCGGCCGGTGAGCAGTTCTTC	CAWSEYSAGEQFF
.	.	TRBV3-1/TRBV3-2	TRBJ1-1	TGTGCCAGCAGCCTGACAGAGGTGAACACTGAAGCTTTCTTT	CASSLTEVNTEAFF